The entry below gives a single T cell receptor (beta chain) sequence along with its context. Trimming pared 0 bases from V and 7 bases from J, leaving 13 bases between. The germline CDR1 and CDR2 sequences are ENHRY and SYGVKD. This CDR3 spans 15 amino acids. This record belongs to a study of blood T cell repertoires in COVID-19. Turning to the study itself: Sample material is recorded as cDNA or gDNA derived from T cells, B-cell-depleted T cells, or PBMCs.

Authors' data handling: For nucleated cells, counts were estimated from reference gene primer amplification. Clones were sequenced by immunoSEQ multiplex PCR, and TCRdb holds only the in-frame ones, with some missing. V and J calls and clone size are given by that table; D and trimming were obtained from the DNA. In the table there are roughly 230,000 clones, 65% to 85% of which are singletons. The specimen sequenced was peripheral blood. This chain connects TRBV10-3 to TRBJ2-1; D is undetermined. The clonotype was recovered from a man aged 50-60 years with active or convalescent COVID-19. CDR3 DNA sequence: TGTGCCATCAGTGAGTCGAATGCTGTAGATAATGAGCAGTTCTTC. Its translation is CAISESNAVDNEQFF.